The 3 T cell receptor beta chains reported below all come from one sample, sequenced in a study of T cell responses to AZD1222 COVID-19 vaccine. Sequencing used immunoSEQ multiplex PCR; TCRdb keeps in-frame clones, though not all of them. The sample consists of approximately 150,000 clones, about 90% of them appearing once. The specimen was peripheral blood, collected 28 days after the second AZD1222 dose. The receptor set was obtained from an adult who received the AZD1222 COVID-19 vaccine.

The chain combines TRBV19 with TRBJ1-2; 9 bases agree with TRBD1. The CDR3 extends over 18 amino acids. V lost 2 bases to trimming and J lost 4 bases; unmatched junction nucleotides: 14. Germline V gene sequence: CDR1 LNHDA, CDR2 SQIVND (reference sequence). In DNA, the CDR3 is TGTGCCAGTAGTATACGAACAGGGGGCGCCGGTTTCCGCTATGGCTACACCTTC. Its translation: CASSIRTGGAGFRYGYTF.

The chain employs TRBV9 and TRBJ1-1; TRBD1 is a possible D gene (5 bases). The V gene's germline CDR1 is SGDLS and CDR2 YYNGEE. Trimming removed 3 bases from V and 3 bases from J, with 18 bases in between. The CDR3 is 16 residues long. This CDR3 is CASSAPVDRGDTEAFF. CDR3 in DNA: TGTGCCAGCAGCGCCCCGGTGGATCGGGGGGACACTGAAGCTTTCTTT.

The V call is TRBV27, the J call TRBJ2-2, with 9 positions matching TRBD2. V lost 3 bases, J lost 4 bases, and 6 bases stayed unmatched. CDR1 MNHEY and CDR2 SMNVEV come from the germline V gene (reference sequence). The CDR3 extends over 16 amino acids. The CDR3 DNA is TGTGCCAGCAGTTTTGTAGGGACTAGCATCACCGGGGAGCTGTTTTTT. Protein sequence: CASSFVGTSITGELFF.